These 21 T cell receptor beta chains were all obtained from the same sample, sequenced in a study of shared clonotypes between healthy human individuals. Naive CD8 cells lacked CD45RO, underwent positive selection for CCR7 and left out terminally differentiated effector memory CD45RA+ cells. Sequencing was performed with immunoSEQ multiplex PCR; in TCRdb, only in-frame clones are kept and a portion is missing. The profile shows some 2 million clones, about 95% of them singletons. Sequenced input: naive CD8+ T cells sorted from blood. Every receptor here comes from a man aged 18 to 30 in good health.

The DNA for the CDR3 is TGTGCCAGTAGTGATTTGGCACCGAACAATGAGCAGTTCTTC. Protein sequence: CASSDLAPNNEQFF. The rearrangement joins TRBV19 to TRBJ2-1, with D uncertain. V dropped 5 bases and J dropped 5 bases, with 13 bases sitting between them. From germline, CDR1 is LNHDA and CDR2 SQIVND (reference sequence). This CDR3 spans 14 amino acids.

This rearrangement joins TRBV28 to TRBJ2-7; tentatively, D is TRBD1 or TRBD2 (5 bases each). Germline loops: CDR1 MDHEN, CDR2 SYDVKM. The V and J ends lost 3 bases and 7 bases respectively, with 16 bases between them. CDR3 length: 14 residues. The CDR3 sequence: CASSFRGPKGEQYF. The CDR3, as DNA: TGTGCCAGCAGTTTTAGGGGACCCAAGGGGGAGCAGTACTTC.

The CDR3 bases are TGTGCCAGCAGCTCGGGGGGGCTTTCACCCCTCCACTTT. This gives the protein CASSSGGLSPLHF. The chain couples TRBV7-8 to TRBJ1-6; D may be TRBD1 (6 bases). V lost 4 bases and J 9 bases, leaving 10 bases between the germline ends. The CDR3 loop spans 13 amino acids. CDR1 SGHVS and CDR2 FQNEAQ come from the germline V gene.

This chain joins TRBV30 and TRBJ1-1; D not resolved. CDR1 and CDR2 (germline): GTSNPN, SVGIG (reference sequence). The V end was cut by 3 bases, the J end by 4 bases, with 12 bases between. The CDR3 loop spans 13 amino acids. CDR3 in amino acids: CAWSLIRATEAFF. The CDR3 DNA is TGTGCCTGGAGCCTAATAAGGGCCACTGAAGCTTTCTTT. The entire variable domain, with the rest obtained from reference TRBV30 and TRBJ1-1, is as follows: SQTIHQWPATLVQPVGSPLSLECTVEGTSNPNLYWYRQAAGRGLQLLFYSVGIGQISSEVPQNLSASRPQDRQFILSSKKLLLSDSGFYLCAWSLIRATEAFFGQGTRLTVV.

This clone was counted a single time. The rearrangement joins TRBV6-1 to TRBJ2-7, with a tentative D call TRBD2 (6 bases). The V end lost 2 bases, the J end lost 0 bases, and 8 bases lay between the germline ends. From germline, CDR1 is MNHNS and CDR2 SASEGT. The CDR3 totals 14 residues. CDR3 nucleotide sequence: TGTGCCAGCAGTGAACCCGGGGGCTCCTACGAGCAGTACTTC. Its translation is CASSEPGGSYEQYF.

The V gene is TRBV7-9, the J gene TRBJ2-5; TRBD1 matches at 7 bases. V lost 4 bases to trimming and J lost 5 bases; unmatched junction nucleotides: 7. This CDR3 has 14 residues. Looked up from germline, CDR1 is SEHNR and CDR2 is FQNEAQ (reference sequence). The DNA of the CDR3 is TGTGCCAGCAGCTCGGACAGGCGGAAGGAGACCCAGTACTTC. This codes for CASSSDRRKETQYF.

The gene calls are TRBV13 and TRBJ2-7, with TRBD2 matching over 7 bases. The junction had 6 bases not matched to a gene; V was cut back by 5 bases and J by 2 bases. The CDR3 has 14 amino acids. Germline V gene sequence: CDR1 PRHDT, CDR2 FYEKMQ (reference sequence). The CDR3 reads CASSPRLAPYEQYF. Here the CDR3 DNA reads TGTGCCAGCAGCCCCCGACTAGCACCCTACGAGCAGTACTTC.

A note on this clone: Other DNA sequences in this specimen translate into the identical CDR3. This rearrangement joins TRBV6-6 to TRBJ2-1, with TRBD2 as a possible D gene (5 bases). The CDR3 loop spans 14 amino acids. CDR1 is MNHNY, CDR2 SVGAGI, per germline (reference sequence). V was shortened by 2 bases and J by 2 bases, with 7 bases between the two germline ends. CDR3 sequence (DNA): TGTGCCAGCAGTTACAGCGGAGCCTACAATGAGCAGTTCTTC. Amino acids: CASSYSGAYNEQFF.

The chain links TRBV6-6 to TRBJ2-5, with D possibly matching TRBD1 (5 bases). The V and J ends lost 5 bases and 5 bases respectively, with 21 bases between them. The CDR3 totals 16 residues. From germline, CDR1 is MNHNY and CDR2 SVGAGI (reference sequence). This CDR3 is CASSTLDTSPVETQYF. The DNA of the CDR3 is TGTGCCAGCAGTACCCTGGACACTTCTCCGGTGGAGACCCAGTACTTC.

The chain is built from TRBV5-6 and TRBJ1-2; TRBD1 is a possible D gene (6 bases). The V end was cut by 4 bases, the J end by 0 bases, with 19 bases between. Germline CDR1 and CDR2: SGHDT and YYEEEE. The CDR3 loop spans 17 amino acids. The CDR3 reads CASSPWSRGETNYGYTF. The CDR3 DNA sequence: TGTGCCAGCAGCCCTTGGAGCAGGGGCGAAACTAACTATGGCTACACCTTC.

The sample holds one count of this clone. The identical CDR3 is also encoded by other nucleotide sequences in the sample. The chain has TRBV7-9 and TRBJ1-2, with 7 bases matching TRBD1. The CDR3 is made up of 12 amino acids. With 1 base clipped from V and 7 bases from J, the junction kept 0 bases outside the gene matches. Looked up from germline, CDR1 is SEHNR and CDR2 is FQNEAQ (reference sequence). The CDR3 DNA reads as TGTGCCAGCAGCTTAGGGGACAGTGGCTACACCTTC. Protein product: CASSLGDSGYTF.

This chain joins TRBV7-9 and TRBJ2-5; D is undetermined. Trimming shortened V by 6 bases and J by 5 bases, and 10 bases separated the two germline ends. CDR1 and CDR2 (germline): SEHNR, FQNEAQ (reference sequence). This CDR3 region has 12 residues. The CDR3 is CASSRTSETQYF. The CDR3 DNA sequence: TGTGCCAGCAGTAGGACCTCGGAGACCCAGTACTTC. The whole variable domain, remainder taken from reference TRBV7-9 and TRBJ2-5, is DTGVSQNPRHKITKRGQNVTFRCDPISEHNRLYWYRQTLGQGPEFLTYFQNEAQLEKSRLLSDRFSAERPKGSFSTLEIQRTEQGDSAMYLCASSRTSETQYFGPGTRLLVL.

The rearrangement joins TRBV7-9 to TRBJ1-5; D is undetermined. CDR3 length equals 14 residues. The V gene's germline CDR1 is SEHNR and CDR2 FQNEAQ (reference sequence). V lost 1 base and J lost 0, with 4 bases in between. In DNA, the CDR3 is TGTGCCAGCAGCTTAGAAGGTAGCAATCAGCCCCAGCATTTT. It yields the protein CASSLEGSNQPQHF.

This clone was observed a single time. The rearrangement links TRBV5-4 to TRBJ2-3; possible D gene TRBD1, 6 bases. V was pared by 3 bases and J by 2 bases, with 16 bases between. The germline V gene encodes CDR1 SGHNT and CDR2 YYREEE (reference sequence). CDR3 length: 16 residues. The CDR3 loop is CASSSRDKPYTDTQYF. DNA of the CDR3: TGTGCCAGCAGCTCCCGGGACAAACCCTACACAGATACGCAGTATTTT.

With respect to this clone: Other DNA sequences from this sample encode an identical CDR3 as well. The gene calls are TRBV6-1 and TRBJ2-7; D unresolved. Germline assignment: CDR1 MNHNS and CDR2 SASEGT. Deletions cut 4 bases from V and 1 base from J, with 8 bases between. The CDR3 is 13 residues long. The CDR3 reads CASSAGRSYEQYF. The CDR3 DNA reads TGTGCCAGCAGTGCAGGACGGTCCTACGAGCAGTACTTC.

The chain uses TRBV9 and TRBJ2-6, with TRBD1 as a possible D gene (6 bases). V dropped 0 bases and J dropped 1 base, with 26 bases sitting between them. Germline V gene data show CDR1 as SGDLS and CDR2 as YYNGEE. The CDR3 consists of 22 residues. CDR3 residues: CASSVATFGQNVIPSGANVLTF. The CDR3 DNA sequence: TGTGCCAGCAGCGTAGCTACGTTTGGACAGAATGTTATCCCTTCTGGGGCCAACGTCCTGACTTTC.

V and J are TRBV19 and TRBJ1-3; D gene ambiguous. Germline V gives CDR1 LNHDA, CDR2 SQIVND (reference sequence). V gave up 4 bases and J gave up 5 bases, with 12 bases separating them. This CDR3 is built from 14 residues. The CDR3 reads CASSTPPGRNTIYF. In DNA form, the CDR3 reads TGTGCCAGTAGTACCCCCCCCGGCAGAAACACCATATATTTT.

J is TRBJ2-7 and V is TRBV5-6, with D perhaps TRBD1 (6 bases). The CDR3 length is 14 residues. Deletions cut 1 base from V and 2 bases from J, with 10 bases between. Germline V lookup: CDR1 SGHDT, CDR2 YYEEEE. The CDR3 protein is CASSLLGTPYEQYF. For the CDR3, the DNA is TGTGCCAGCAGCTTGTTGGGGACACCCTACGAGCAGTACTTC.

V gene TRBV30 combines with J gene TRBJ1-1; D call uncertain. CDR1 GTSNPN and CDR2 SVGIG come from the germline V gene (reference sequence). The CDR3 has 14 amino acids. Trimming shortened V by 0 bases and J by 1 base, and 9 bases separated the two germline ends. The CDR3 bases are TGTGCCTGGAGTGTAGCCAGTGCGAACACTGAAGCTTTCTTT. This translates into CAWSVASANTEAFF.

The count of this clone is one. Other DNA sequences in this specimen translate into the identical CDR3. The chain carries TRBV7-9 and TRBJ1-2; TRBD1 matches 7 bases. This CDR3 is built from 12 residues. Germline assignment: CDR1 SEHNR and CDR2 FQNEAQ (reference sequence). J gave up 11 bases and V 5 bases, and 8 bases lay outside the gene matches. CDR3 amino acids: CASSPRQGGYTF. In DNA form, the CDR3 reads TGTGCCAGCAGCCCCCGACAGGGCGGTTACACCTTC. The whole variable domain, filled in from reference TRBV7-9 and TRBJ1-2, reads DTGVSQNPRHKITKRGQNVTFRCDPISEHNRLYWYRQTLGQGPEFLTYFQNEAQLEKSRLLSDRFSAERPKGSFSTLEIQRTEQGDSAMYLCASSPRQGGYTFGSGTRLTVV.

The chain carries TRBV29-1 and TRBJ2-1; no definite D call. Looked up from germline, CDR1 is SQVTM and CDR2 is ANQGSEA. With 3 bases removed from V and 2 bases from J, the gap between germline ends came to 11 bases. This CDR3 contains 14 residues. In nucleotides, the CDR3 is TGCAGCGTTGACGCGGAAAATGCCTACAATGAGCAGTTCTTC. The encoded protein is CSVDAENAYNEQFF.